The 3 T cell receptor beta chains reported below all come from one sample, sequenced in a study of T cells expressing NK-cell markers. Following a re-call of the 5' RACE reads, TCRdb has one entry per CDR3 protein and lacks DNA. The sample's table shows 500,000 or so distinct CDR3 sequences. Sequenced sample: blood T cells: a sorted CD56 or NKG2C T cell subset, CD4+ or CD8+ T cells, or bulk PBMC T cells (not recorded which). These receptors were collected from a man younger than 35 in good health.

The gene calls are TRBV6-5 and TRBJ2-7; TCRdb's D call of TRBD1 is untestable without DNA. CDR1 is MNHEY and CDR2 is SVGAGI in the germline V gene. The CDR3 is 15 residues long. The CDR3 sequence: CASSSWGAGNNEQYF.

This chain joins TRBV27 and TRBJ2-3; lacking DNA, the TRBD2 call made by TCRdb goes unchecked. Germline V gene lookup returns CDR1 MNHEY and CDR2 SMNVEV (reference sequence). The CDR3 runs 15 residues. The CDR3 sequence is CASSRSWGGTDTQYF.

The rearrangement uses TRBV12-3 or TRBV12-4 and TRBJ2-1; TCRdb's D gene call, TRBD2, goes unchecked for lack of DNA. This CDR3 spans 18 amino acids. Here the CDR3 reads CASSLGRWTSGRWNEQFF.